This T cell receptor (beta chain) was profiled in a study of blood T cell repertoires in COVID-19. The CDR3 has 13 residues. CDR1 is MDHEN, CDR2 SYDVKM, per germline. Trimming removed 6 bases from V and 7 bases from J, with 12 bases in between. Profiling relied on immunoSEQ multiplex PCR, and the TCRdb table lists in-frame clones only, not all of them. This sample has 130,000 or so clones, with roughly 86% found just once. The clonotype was recovered from a woman in her seventies with COVID-19, enrolled during active disease. The sequenced sample consisted of peripheral blood. The V and J genes are TRBV28 and TRBJ1-4, with a weak D call TRBD1 (6 bases). CDR3 protein: CASSYHRVEKLFF. The CDR3 nucleotides read TGTGCCAGCAGCTATCACAGGGTTGAAAAACTGTTTTTT.